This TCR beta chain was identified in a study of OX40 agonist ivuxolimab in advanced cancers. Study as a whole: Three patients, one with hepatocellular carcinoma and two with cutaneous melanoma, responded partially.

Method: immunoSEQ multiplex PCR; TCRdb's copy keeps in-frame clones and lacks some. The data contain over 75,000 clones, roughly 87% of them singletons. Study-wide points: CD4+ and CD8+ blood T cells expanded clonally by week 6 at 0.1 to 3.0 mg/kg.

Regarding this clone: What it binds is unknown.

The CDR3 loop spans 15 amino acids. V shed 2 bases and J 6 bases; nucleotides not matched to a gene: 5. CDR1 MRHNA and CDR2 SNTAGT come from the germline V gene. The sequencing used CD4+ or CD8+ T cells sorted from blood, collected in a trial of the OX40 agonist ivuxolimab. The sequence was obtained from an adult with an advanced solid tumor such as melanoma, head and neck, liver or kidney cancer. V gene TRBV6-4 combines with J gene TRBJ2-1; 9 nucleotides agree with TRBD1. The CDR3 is CASSDTGGASNEQFF. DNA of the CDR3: TGTGCCAGCAGTGACACAGGGGGCGCGTCCAATGAGCAGTTCTTC.